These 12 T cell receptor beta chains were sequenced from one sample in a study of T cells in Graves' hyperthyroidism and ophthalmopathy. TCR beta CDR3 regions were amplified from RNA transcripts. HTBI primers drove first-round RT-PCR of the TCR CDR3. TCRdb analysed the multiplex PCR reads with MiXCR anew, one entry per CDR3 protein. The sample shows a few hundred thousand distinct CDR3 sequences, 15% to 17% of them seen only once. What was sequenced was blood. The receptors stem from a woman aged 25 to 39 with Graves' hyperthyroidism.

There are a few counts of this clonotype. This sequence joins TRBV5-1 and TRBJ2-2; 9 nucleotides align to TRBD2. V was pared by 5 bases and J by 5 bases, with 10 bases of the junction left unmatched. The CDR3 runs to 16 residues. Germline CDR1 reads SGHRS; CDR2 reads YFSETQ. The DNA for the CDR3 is TGCGCCAGCAGAAAAGGGCAGCGGGAGGTGACCGGGGAGCTGTTTTTT. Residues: CASRKGQREVTGELFF.

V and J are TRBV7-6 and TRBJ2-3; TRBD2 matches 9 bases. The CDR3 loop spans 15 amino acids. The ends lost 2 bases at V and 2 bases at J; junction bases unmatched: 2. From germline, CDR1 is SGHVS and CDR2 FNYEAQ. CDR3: CASSLSSGDTDTQYF. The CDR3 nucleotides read TGTGCCAGCAGCTTATCTAGCGGGGACACAGATACGCAGTATTTT.

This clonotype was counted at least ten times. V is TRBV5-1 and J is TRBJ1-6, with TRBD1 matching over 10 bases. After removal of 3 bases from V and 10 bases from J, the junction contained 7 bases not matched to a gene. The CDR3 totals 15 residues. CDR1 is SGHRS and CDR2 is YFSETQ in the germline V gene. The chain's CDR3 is CASSSTGQGVSPLHF. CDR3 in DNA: TGCGCCAGCAGCTCAACAGGACAGGGGGTCTCACCCCTCCACTTT.

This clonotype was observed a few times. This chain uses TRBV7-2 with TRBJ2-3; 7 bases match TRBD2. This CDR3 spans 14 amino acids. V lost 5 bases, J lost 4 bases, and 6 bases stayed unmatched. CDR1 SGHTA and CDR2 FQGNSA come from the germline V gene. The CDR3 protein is CASSQGLVSDTQYF. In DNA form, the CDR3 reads TGTGCCAGCAGCCAAGGACTAGTATCAGATACGCAGTATTTT.

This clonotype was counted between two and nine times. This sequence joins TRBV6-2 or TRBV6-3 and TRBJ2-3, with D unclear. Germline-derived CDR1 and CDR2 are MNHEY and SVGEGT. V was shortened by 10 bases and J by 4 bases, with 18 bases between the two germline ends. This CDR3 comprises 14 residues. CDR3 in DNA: TGTGCCACCCGGAGCGACGAAACGTCAGATACGCAGTATTTT. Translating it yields CATRSDETSDTQYF.

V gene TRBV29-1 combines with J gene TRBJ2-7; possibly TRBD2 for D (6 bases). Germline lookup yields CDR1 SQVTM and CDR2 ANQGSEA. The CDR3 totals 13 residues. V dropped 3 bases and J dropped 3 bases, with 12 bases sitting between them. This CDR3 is CSVESGGLYEQYF. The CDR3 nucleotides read TGCAGCGTTGAGTCTGGGGGACTCTACGAGCAGTACTTC.

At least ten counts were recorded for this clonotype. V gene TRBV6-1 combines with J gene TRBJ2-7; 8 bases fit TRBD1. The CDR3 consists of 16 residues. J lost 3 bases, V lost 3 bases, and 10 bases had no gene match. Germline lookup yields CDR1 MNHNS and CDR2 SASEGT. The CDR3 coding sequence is TGTGCCAGCAGTGAGGAAACCGGGACAGGTGTCTACGAGCAGTACTTC. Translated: CASSEETGTGVYEQYF.

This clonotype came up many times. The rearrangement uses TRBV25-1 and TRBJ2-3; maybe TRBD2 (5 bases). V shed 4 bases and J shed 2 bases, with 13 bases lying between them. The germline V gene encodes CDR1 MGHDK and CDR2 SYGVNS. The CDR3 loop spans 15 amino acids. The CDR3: CASSGLDFITDTQYF. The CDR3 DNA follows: TGTGCCAGCAGTGGTCTGGACTTTATCACAGATACGCAGTATTTT.

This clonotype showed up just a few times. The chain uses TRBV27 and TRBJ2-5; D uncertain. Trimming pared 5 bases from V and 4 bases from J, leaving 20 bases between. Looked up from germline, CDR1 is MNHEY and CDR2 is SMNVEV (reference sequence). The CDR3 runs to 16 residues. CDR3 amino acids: CASSPRPPLALETQYF. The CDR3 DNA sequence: TGTGCCAGCAGTCCCCGCCCCCCCCTTGCTTTAGAGACCCAGTACTTC.

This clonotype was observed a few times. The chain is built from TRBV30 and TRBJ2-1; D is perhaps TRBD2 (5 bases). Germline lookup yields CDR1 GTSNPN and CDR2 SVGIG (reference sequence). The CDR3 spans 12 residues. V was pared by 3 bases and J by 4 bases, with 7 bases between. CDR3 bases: TGTGCCTGGAGATGGGAGTACAATGAGCAGTTCTTC. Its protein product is CAWRWEYNEQFF.

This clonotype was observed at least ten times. CDR3: CASSVGTASYNEQFF. In nucleotides, the CDR3 is TGTGCCAGCAGTGTAGGAACAGCCTCCTACAATGAGCAGTTCTTC. V is TRBV2 and J is TRBJ2-1; D uncertain. The CDR3 runs 15 residues. With 4 bases removed from V and 0 bases from J, the gap between germline ends came to 10 bases. CDR1 and CDR2 (germline): SNHLY, FYNNEI.

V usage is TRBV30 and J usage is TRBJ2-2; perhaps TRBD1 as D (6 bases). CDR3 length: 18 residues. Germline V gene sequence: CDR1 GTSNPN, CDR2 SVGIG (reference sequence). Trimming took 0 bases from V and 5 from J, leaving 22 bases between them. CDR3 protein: CAWSVLRLRGSGTGELFF. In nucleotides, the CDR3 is TGTGCCTGGAGTGTATTACGTTTAAGGGGGAGTGGGACCGGGGAGCTGTTTTTT. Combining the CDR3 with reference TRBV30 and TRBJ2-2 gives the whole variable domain SQTIHQWPATLVQPVGSPLSLECTVEGTSNPNLYWYRQAAGRGLQLLFYSVGIGQISSEVPQNLSASRPQDRQFILSSKKLLLSDSGFYLCAWSVLRLRGSGTGELFFGEGSRLTVL.